One and the same sample provided the 13 T cell receptor beta chains below, sequenced in a study of T cell responses to AZD1222 COVID-19 vaccine. Using immunoSEQ multiplex PCR, the repertoire was profiled, and TCRdb retains in-frame clones only, with some absent. In the table there are more than 95,000 clones, 90% of which are singletons. The sample was peripheral blood, taken on day 0 of AZD1222 vaccination. Receptors originate from an adult in good health.

The chain has TRBV7-9 and TRBJ2-2, with TRBD1 matching over 7 bases. The CDR3 is 14 residues long. V lost 8 bases, J lost 4 bases, and 7 bases stayed unmatched. Germline V gene sequence: CDR1 SEHNR, CDR2 FQNEAQ (reference sequence). The CDR3 DNA reads as TGTGCCAGCCTGGGACAGACACCCACCGGGGAGCTGTTTTTT. Amino acid sequence: CASLGQTPTGELFF. Drawing the rest from reference TRBV7-9 and TRBJ2-2, the complete variable domain is DTGVSQNPRHKITKRGQNVTFRCDPISEHNRLYWYRQTLGQGPEFLTYFQNEAQLEKSRLLSDRFSAERPKGSFSTLEIQRTEQGDSAMYLCASLGQTPTGELFFGEGSRLTVL.

The genes are TRBV2 and TRBJ1-5; D not certain. Germline assignment: CDR1 SNHLY and CDR2 FYNNEI. The ends were cut back, 6 bases at V and 6 bases at J, with 12 bases in the middle. This CDR3 contains 13 residues. In nucleotides, the CDR3 is TGTGCCAGCAGCTCCGGGTGGGCTCAGCCCCAGCATTTT. This codes for CASSSGWAQPQHF.

This chain connects TRBV6-5 to TRBJ2-3; the D gene is possibly TRBD1 (6 bases). Germline CDR1 is MNHEY and CDR2 is SVGAGI. CDR3 size: 14 residues. With 4 bases removed from V and 2 bases from J, the gap between germline ends came to 10 bases. The CDR3 nucleotides are TGTGCCAGCAGTTTGGGGGCCCACACAGATACGCAGTATTTT. Its translation is CASSLGAHTDTQYF.

V is TRBV7-3 and J is TRBJ1-1; 7 bases fit TRBD1. Trimming removed 0 bases from V and 1 base from J; junction bases left unmatched: 5. This CDR3 has 16 residues. Germline V lookup: CDR1 SGHTA, CDR2 FQGTGA. This CDR3 is CASSLTQAGGNTEAFF. The CDR3 bases are TGTGCCAGCAGCTTAACTCAGGCAGGGGGGAACACTGAAGCTTTCTTT.

The CDR3 protein is CASSLEGTSYYNEQFF. In DNA, the CDR3 is TGCGCCAGCAGCTTGGAAGGGACTAGTTACTACAATGAGCAGTTCTTC. V gene TRBV5-1 combines with J gene TRBJ2-1, with 8 bases aligning to TRBD2. The CDR3 is made up of 16 amino acids. V gave up 0 bases and J gave up 3 bases; unmatched junction bases: 5. Germline lookup yields CDR1 SGHRS and CDR2 YFSETQ. The full variable domain, completed using reference TRBV5-1 and TRBJ2-1, is KAGVTQTPRYLIKTRGQQVTLSCSPISGHRSVSWYQQTPGQGLQFLFEYFSETQRNKGNFPGRFSGRQFSNSRSEMNVSTLELGDSALYLCASSLEGTSYYNEQFFGPGTRLTVL.

The genes are TRBV20-1 and TRBJ2-7, with D perhaps matching TRBD1 or TRBD2 (5 bases each). Germline V CDR1 and CDR2: DFQATT, SNEGSKA (reference sequence). Trimming took off 6 bases at V and 3 bases at J, with 9 bases between the two ends. This CDR3 comprises 11 residues. The CDR3 is CSARDGYEQYF. The CDR3 region has the DNA TGCAGTGCAAGGGACGGCTACGAGCAGTACTTC.

The rearrangement joins TRBV28 to TRBJ1-2; D unclear. This CDR3 comprises 13 residues. Germline-derived CDR1 and CDR2 are MDHEN and SYDVKM. Trimming pared 8 bases from V and 3 bases from J, leaving 13 bases between. CDR3 sequence: CASGLGFYYGYTF. The CDR3 DNA reads TGTGCCAGCGGGTTAGGGTTTTACTATGGCTACACCTTC.

In this sample, this clone turned up a few times. The V gene is TRBV15, the J gene TRBJ2-7, with 7 positions matching TRBD1. In germline, CDR1 is LNHNV, CDR2 YYDKDF (reference sequence). J gave up 0 bases and V 5 bases, and 4 bases lay outside the gene matches. The CDR3 sequence is 14 residues long. CDR3 nucleotides: TGTGCCACCAGCCAGGGGACAGTCTCCTACGAGCAGTACTTC. Translation: CATSQGTVSYEQYF.

The chain carries TRBV10-3 and TRBJ2-1; TRBD2 matches 11 bases. The V segment lost 8 bases and the J segment 8 bases; nucleotides outside the gene matches: 2. Germline CDR1 is ENHRY and CDR2 is SYGVKD. The CDR3 has 12 amino acids. CDR3 DNA: TGTGCCATCCTAGCGGGAGGCCATGAGCAGTTCTTC. Translation: CAILAGGHEQFF.

This clone turned up a few times. DNA of the CDR3: TGTGCCAGTAGTATGCGGGGCTCCTACGAGCAGTACTTC. Its translation is CASSMRGSYEQYF. The rearrangement joins TRBV19 to TRBJ2-7; maybe TRBD2 (6 bases). The CDR3 loop spans 13 amino acids. V lost 3 bases and J 0 bases, leaving 6 bases between the germline ends. The germline V gene has CDR1 LNHDA and CDR2 SQIVND (reference sequence). Based on the CDR3 plus reference TRBV19 and TRBJ2-7, the full variable domain is DGGITQSPKYLFRKEGQNVTLSCEQNLNHDAMYWYRQDPGQGLRLIYYSQIVNDFQKGDIAEGYSVSREKKESFPLTVTSAQKNPTAFYLCASSMRGSYEQYFGPGTRLTVT.

The chain combines TRBV25-1 with TRBJ2-5, with D maybe TRBD2 (5 bases). V was trimmed by 3 bases and J by 5 bases, leaving 10 bases between them. Germline-derived CDR1 and CDR2 are MGHDK and SYGVNS. The length of the CDR3 is 13 residues. CDR3 residues: CASSDGGRETQYF. The CDR3 DNA follows: TGTGCCAGCAGTGACGGCGGGCGCGAGACCCAGTACTTC.

The chain carries TRBV5-4 and TRBJ2-2; 7 nucleotides align to TRBD1. Germline CDR1 SGHNT, CDR2 YYREEE (reference sequence). The CDR3 extends over 16 amino acids. V lost 4 bases to trimming and J lost 3 bases; unmatched junction nucleotides: 9. The CDR3 nucleotides read TGTGCCAGCAGCCCCTGGCCAGGGACAGACACCGGGGAGCTGTTTTTT. Amino acids: CASSPWPGTDTGELFF.

The V call is TRBV9, the J call TRBJ1-2; D is ambiguous. Germline loops: CDR1 SGDLS, CDR2 YYNGEE. The CDR3 length is 14 residues. Trimming removed 0 bases from V and 0 bases from J, with 6 bases in between. CDR3 in amino acids: CASSVGGANYGYTF. The CDR3 DNA is TGTGCCAGCAGCGTAGGGGGAGCTAACTATGGCTACACCTTC.